This T cell receptor (beta chain) was identified during a study of shared clonotypes between healthy human individuals. Trimming at V came to 5 bases and at J to 2 bases, leaving 7 bases not matched to a gene. CDR3 size: 15 residues. Germline-derived CDR1 and CDR2 are MDHEN and SYDVKM. Some clones are missing from TCRdb's copy, which holds only in-frame ones; the method was immunoSEQ multiplex PCR. In the table there are 2,500,000 or so clones, 80% to 95% of which are singletons. CD4+ cell separation produced CD45RA+ naive and CD45RA-negative memory subsets. Study-wide results and limits: When naive CD4 clonotypes were compared across a handful of donors, around 5% were shared. Tissue TCR repertoires likely differ from these blood-only repertoires.

A word on this clone: Its specificity is unknown.

The chain employs TRBV28 and TRBJ1-1; 8 bases align to TRBD1. The clonotype comes from a man in his late teens or twenties in good health. Some clones in this sample may be carry-over from other donors' samples. What was sequenced was naive CD4+ T cells from PBMCs. The subset: CD45RA+ positively selected. CDR3 nucleotides: TGTGCCAGCAGTAACACAGACAGGGGCAACACTGAAGCTTTCTTT. This codes for CASSNTDRGNTEAFF.